These T cell receptor beta chains were read from a single sample in a study of EBV T-cell therapy then PD-1 blockade in nasopharyngeal carcinoma. The antigens of these receptors remain unknown. Sequencing was performed with immunoSEQ multiplex PCR; in TCRdb, only in-frame clones are kept and a portion is missing. The table shows tens of thousands of clones, with about 79% occurring only once. This specimen was CD8+ T cells from blood, taken at day -245 from a patient whose treatment included autologous EBV-specific T cells and nivolumab. These receptors all come from a man between 35 and 55 years old with nasopharyngeal carcinoma. The CDR3 runs from the conserved cysteine through the conserved F or W.

V	J	CDR3
TRBV6-4	TRBJ1-1	CASSTGQGNTEAFF
TRBV2	TRBJ1-1	CASSERLAGGAFF
TRBV15	TRBJ2-5	CATSHVAGETQYF
TRBV6-5	TRBJ2-2	CASSFQGVSGELFF
TRBV9	TRBJ1-4	CASRGPTENEKLFF
TRBV12-3/TRBV12-4	TRBJ2-7	CASSSPGSYF
TRBV7-9	TRBJ2-1	CASSLALAAGDEQFF
TRBV5-5	TRBJ2-7	CASSLLMAVSPYEQYF
TRBV24-1	TRBJ1-4	CATSSQGEKLFF
TRBV24-1	TRBJ2-2	CATSGNRGYTGELFF
TRBV6-5	TRBJ2-7	CASYGTSGSYEQYF
TRBV6-5	TRBJ1-1	CASTLTENTEAFF
TRBV6-4	TRBJ2-3	CASSENPDGTDTQYF
TRBV12-3/TRBV12-4	TRBJ1-2	CASSLAGGYTF
TRBV28	TRBJ2-1	CASSLDRGLHNEQFF
TRBV7-6	TRBJ1-1	CASSLGVSTEAFF
TRBV14	TRBJ2-5	CASSHVLQGARETQYF
TRBV29-1	TRBJ1-4	CSVGGGTTNEKLFF
TRBV6-2/TRBV6-3	TRBJ2-7	CASSYPDIYEQYF
TRBV19	TRBJ1-1	CASTPTGYYTEAFF
TRBV6-4	TRBJ2-3	CASSPSSDRYTDTQYF
TRBV10-3	TRBJ1-1	CAISVEDRLSEAFF
TRBV27	TRBJ2-1	CASSFQRGPLSYNEQFF
TRBV4-1	TRBJ2-7	CASSHPSHILFGNEQYF
TRBV20-1	TRBJ1-1	CSASRRGRCEAFF
TRBV7-6	TRBJ2-2	CASNRGQKTGELFF
TRBV19	TRBJ1-2	CASSIGTGLRYTF
TRBV6-4	TRBJ2-1	CASSEGAGQGNEQFF
TRBV28	TRBJ2-6	CASRFLNGAAPSGANVLTF
TRBV7-8	TRBJ2-7	CASSLTPGNTYEQYF
TRBV19	TRBJ2-2	CASSIGGGGPGELFF
TRBV9	TRBJ1-4	CASSVARAATNEKLFF
TRBV6-1	TRBJ2-3	CASSETSGGADTQYF
TRBV7-9	TRBJ2-7	CASSLGLTVPHYF
TRBV11-2	TRBJ2-2	CASSLVPGIGELFF
TRBV6-6	TRBJ2-7	CASSYRRGNEQYF
TRBV4-1	TRBJ2-2	CASSPFTGANGELFF
TRBV3-1/TRBV3-2	TRBJ1-5	CASSQDGRVTQPQHF
TRBV6-4	TRBJ2-6	CASSTRGAEGANVLTF
TRBV28	TRBJ2-7	CASSFTETYEQYF
TRBV6-2/TRBV6-3	TRBJ1-1	CASSYPGQRNTEAFF
TRBV5-8	TRBJ2-1	CASSLVWTSGRYNEQFF
TRBV6-4	TRBJ2-1	CASSASSGWGEQFF
TRBV12-3/TRBV12-4	TRBJ1-1	CASIDRANTEAFF
TRBV7-3	TRBJ1-1	CASSSRTGGEDTEAFF
TRBV4-3	TRBJ2-1	CASSQETGTPNEQFF
TRBV30	TRBJ2-7	CAWSDRVNWEQYF
TRBV6-5	TRBJ1-2	CASSPVGDRVEGYTF
TRBV27	TRBJ1-2	CASSSDSHGYTF
TRBV4-3	TRBJ2-7	CASSPGTSGFYEQYF
TRBV13	TRBJ2-7	CASSQSSYEQYF
TRBV2	TRBJ2-1	CASKAGHGLLNEQFF
TRBV6-2/TRBV6-3	TRBJ1-1	CASSYPRGAFF
TRBV10-3	TRBJ1-2	CAIRTQGARGYTF
TRBV6-2/TRBV6-3	TRBJ2-2	CASSLRPGLAGWNTGELFF
TRBV2	TRBJ2-5	CASSEAGAGGQETQYF
TRBV7-6	TRBJ2-7	CASSLGRGQTYEQYF